These 20 T cell receptor beta chains were sequenced from one sample in a study of T-cell reconstitution after alpha-beta-depleted transplantation in children. During its preparation, the TCRbeta library received unique molecular identifiers. In TCRdb, the PCR reads were re-called with MiXCR into one record per CDR3 protein. The table has approximately 1,000,000 distinct CDR3 sequences, about 26% seen once. Sequenced material: PBMCs, mostly from graft donor cells, taken 360 days after TCRalphabeta/CD19-depleted stem cell transplant. Receptor source: a boy in the first two years of life who had a stem cell transplant for SCID, so the T cells may come from the graft donor.

The rearrangement links TRBV6-1 to TRBJ2-5; weak D call: TRBD2 (5 bases). The CDR3 consists of 13 residues. Germline assignment: CDR1 MNHNS and CDR2 SASEGT. Trimming took 6 bases from V and 2 from J, leaving 10 bases between them. Written as DNA, the CDR3 is TGTGCCAGCAGACGACTACCTCAAGAGACCCAGTACTTC. Residues: CASRRLPQETQYF.

The J gene is TRBJ1-2, the V gene TRBV28; D is possibly TRBD1 (5 bases). Germline CDR1 and CDR2: MDHEN and SYDVKM. Trimming pared 6 bases from V and 5 bases from J, leaving 13 bases between. The length of the CDR3 is 13 residues. The chain's CDR3 is CASRAGTVYGYTF. DNA of the CDR3: TGTGCCAGCAGAGCCGGGACGGTTTATGGCTACACCTTC.

This clonotype was seen a few times. V is TRBV12-3 or TRBV12-4 and J is TRBJ1-1, with no clear D. The CDR3 spans 14 residues. V was trimmed by 2 bases and J by 3 bases, leaving 10 bases between them. In nucleotides, the CDR3 is TGTGCCAGCAGTTTATGGGGTAATGACACTGAAGCTTTCTTT. It specifies CASSLWGNDTEAFF.

This clonotype showed up just a few times. This chain links TRBV5-4 with TRBJ2-2, with D perhaps given as TRBD1 or TRBD2 (5 bases each). V shed 0 bases and J shed 3 bases, with 12 bases lying between them. The CDR3 spans 16 residues. Germline CDR1 reads SGHNT; CDR2 reads YYREEE (reference sequence). The CDR3 nucleotides read TGTGCCAGCAGCTTGGGCCAGGTGGGGGACACCGGGGAGCTGTTTTTT. Protein: CASSLGQVGDTGELFF.

The CDR3 DNA reads as TGTGCCAGCAGCCATAGGGGCTACTCCACAGATACGCAGTATTTT. It encodes CASSHRGYSTDTQYF. V is TRBV3-1 and J is TRBJ2-3; the D gene is possibly TRBD1 (5 bases). The V end lost 3 bases, the J end lost 2 bases, and 12 bases lay between the germline ends. This CDR3 comprises 15 residues. CDR1 LGHDT and CDR2 YNNKEL come from the germline V gene (reference sequence).

This clonotype was observed a few times. The V gene is TRBV9, the J gene TRBJ2-3; 7 bases match TRBD2. This CDR3 has 15 residues. V was clipped by 2 bases and J by 3 bases; unmatched bases: 6. Germline V gene data show CDR1 as SGDLS and CDR2 as YYNGEE. CDR3 DNA sequence: TGTGCCAGCAGCGTCGCAGGGCGGGGGACAGATACGCAGTATTTT. The encoded protein is CASSVAGRGTDTQYF.

This clonotype was observed a few times. The rearrangement joins TRBV12-5 to TRBJ2-3; TRBD2 aligns across 7 bases. The CDR3 has 15 amino acids. From germline, CDR1 is LGHNT and CDR2 FRNRAP. The trim removed 3 bases at V and 1 base at J, leaving 4 bases unmatched. CDR3 in DNA: TGTGCTAGTGGTTTATGGGGAGGGGGCACAGATACGCAGTATTTT. The encoded protein is CASGLWGGGTDTQYF.

The genes are TRBV18 and TRBJ2-4; TRBD1 might be the D (6 bases). Germline values: CDR1 KGHSH, CDR2 LQKENI. The V and J ends lost 4 bases and 6 bases respectively, with 13 bases between them. The CDR3 extends over 14 amino acids. The CDR3 loop is CASSREDRINIQYF. As DNA, the CDR3 is TGTGCCAGCTCACGCGAGGACAGAATAAACATTCAGTACTTC.

CDR3 loop: CASSLGTSGGPSRETQYF. The CDR3 bases are TGTGCCAGCAGCTTAGGGACTAGCGGGGGGCCATCGAGGGAGACCCAGTACTTC. This chain joins TRBV11-2 and TRBJ2-5; 14 nucleotides align to TRBD2. Germline loops: CDR1 SGHAT, CDR2 FQNNGV. This CDR3 is built from 18 residues. Unmatched junction bases numbered 9, after V lost 1 base and J lost 5 bases.

This chain links TRBV5-1 with TRBJ2-7; D might be TRBD1 or TRBD2, each matching 7 bases. There are 17 residues in the CDR3. CDR1 is SGHRS, CDR2 YFSETQ, per germline. Trimming took 1 base from V and 6 from J, leaving 23 bases between them. The CDR3 sequence is CASSLPGLPAGGGEQYF. The CDR3 bases are TGCGCCAGCAGCTTGCCCGGGTTGCCCGCAGGGGGGGGCGAGCAGTACTTC.

This chain links TRBV6-1 with TRBJ1-1; D perhaps matches TRBD1 (6 bases). Germline V CDR1 and CDR2: MNHNS, SASEGT. V was clipped by 6 bases and J by 5 bases, with 19 bases between them. This CDR3 region has 15 residues. As DNA, the CDR3 is TGTGCCAGCAGCTCGGGGTGGGGGGCGAGGACTGAAGCTTTCTTT. Protein product: CASSSGWGARTEAFF.

The chain is built from TRBV29-1 and TRBJ2-3, with 11 nucleotides matching TRBD2. This CDR3 has 14 residues. Looked up from germline, CDR1 is SQVTM and CDR2 is ANQGSEA. The J segment lost 7 bases and the V segment lost 6 bases, leaving 9 bases of the junction unmatched. The CDR3 region is CSVPTSGGGYTQYF. The CDR3 DNA reads as TGCAGCGTACCCACTAGCGGGGGCGGATATACGCAGTATTTT.

Of note for this clonotype: The CDR3 end shows no conserved phenylalanine or tryptophan, and so a read error is likely. The rearrangement links TRBV20-1 to TRBJ2-1; 9 nucleotides agree with TRBD1. J was trimmed by 3 bases and V by 1 base; bases with no gene match: 10. The CDR3 runs 17 residues. Germline-derived CDR1 and CDR2 are DFQATT and SNEGSKA (reference sequence). The CDR3 loop reads CSARAVGTGGIYNEQFC. The CDR3 nucleotides are TGCAGTGCTAGAGCCGTTGGAACAGGGGGCATCTACAATGAGCAGTTCTGC.

This clonotype was counted a few times. V gene TRBV11-2 combines with J gene TRBJ2-1, with unresolved D. Trimming took 5 bases from V and 8 from J, leaving 19 bases between them. The CDR3 loop spans 15 amino acids. Germline V lookup: CDR1 SGHAT, CDR2 FQNNGV. The CDR3 sequence: CASSPFGYRGDEQFF. CDR3 DNA: TGTGCCAGCAGCCCTTTCGGGTACCGTGGGGATGAGCAGTTCTTC.

V is TRBV7-9 and J is TRBJ2-7; 9 bases are a match to TRBD1. J gave up 4 bases and V 6 bases, and 10 bases lay outside the gene matches. The germline CDR1 and CDR2 sequences are SEHNR and FQNEAQ (reference sequence). The CDR3 extends over 15 amino acids. CDR3 loop: CASSSGQGLSYEQYF. The CDR3 DNA reads as TGTGCCAGCAGTTCTGGACAGGGGTTATCGTACGAGCAGTACTTC.

J is TRBJ2-1 and V is TRBV6-1, with 13 positions matching TRBD2. The V gene's germline CDR1 is MNHNS and CDR2 SASEGT. Trimming removed 6 bases from V and 8 bases from J; junction bases left unmatched: 7. The CDR3 spans 15 residues. The CDR3 coding sequence is TGTGCCAGCAGACTACTAGCGGGGGGGCTCCATGAGCAGTTCTTC. This translates into CASRLLAGGLHEQFF.

This clonotype was seen more than once but under ten times. The chain employs TRBV27 and TRBJ2-7, with D possibly TRBD2 on 6 matching bases. Trimming shortened V by 3 bases and J by 2 bases, and 11 bases separated the two germline ends. CDR1 is MNHEY and CDR2 is SMNVEV in the germline V gene (reference sequence). The CDR3 contains 14 residues. The CDR3 region has the DNA TGTGCCAGCAGTTTTGGGGGGACGGCCTACGAGCAGTACTTC. Encoded protein: CASSFGGTAYEQYF.

The chain employs TRBV7-2 and TRBJ2-3; D is unresolved. The V end lost 4 bases, the J end lost 6 bases, and 14 bases lay between the germline ends. The CDR3 totals 14 residues. Germline values: CDR1 SGHTA, CDR2 FQGNSA. Here the CDR3 reads CASSSSIIWDTQYF. Written as DNA, the CDR3 is TGTGCCAGCAGCTCGTCTATCATCTGGGATACGCAGTATTTT. The entire variable domain, with the rest obtained from reference TRBV7-2 and TRBJ2-3, is as follows: GAGVSQSPSNKVTEKGKDVELRCDPISGHTALYWYRQSLGQGLEFLIYFQGNSAPDKSGLPSDRFSAERTGGSVSTLTIQRTQQEDSAVYLCASSSSIIWDTQYFGPGTRLTVL.

The V gene is TRBV7-2, the J gene TRBJ2-7; D tentatively fits TRBD1 or TRBD2 (5 bases each). This CDR3 spans 15 amino acids. Trimming shortened V by 1 base and J by 0 bases, and 10 bases separated the two germline ends. The germline CDR1 and CDR2 sequences are SGHTA and FQGNSA. The CDR3 loop reads CASSLGGFGSYEQYF. The CDR3 nucleotides are TGTGCCAGCAGCTTAGGGGGGTTCGGCTCCTACGAGCAGTACTTC.

This clonotype has a handful of counts. The rearrangement links TRBV9 to TRBJ2-7; a possible D gene is TRBD1 (6 bases). The V end was cut by 0 bases, the J end by 0 bases, with 13 bases between. Germline CDR1 reads SGDLS; CDR2 reads YYNGEE. There are 16 residues in the CDR3. The CDR3 spells CASSVDGTYGSYEQYF. The CDR3 DNA reads TGTGCCAGCAGCGTAGACGGGACATACGGCTCCTACGAGCAGTACTTC.